What follows are 22 T cell receptor beta chains derived from one specimen sequenced in a study of chemoradiotherapy in HPV16-positive cancers. The assay was immunoSEQ multiplex PCR, and TCRdb's table has in-frame clones only and misses some. The table lists about 12,000 clones, 85% to 90% of them singletons. This sample was taken from a patient who underwent chemoradiotherapy. These receptor sequences come from a human donor with HPV-associated anogenital cancer.

This chain connects TRBV5-1 to TRBJ1-1; no definite D call. Germline V gene lookup returns CDR1 SGHRS and CDR2 YFSETQ. V gave up 0 bases and J gave up 1 base, with 7 bases separating them. CDR3 length equals 14 residues. CDR3 DNA sequence: TGCGCCAGCAGCTTGGGACCCGGGAACACTGAAGCTTTCTTT. Protein: CASSLGPGNTEAFF.

The rearrangement uses TRBV7-2 and TRBJ2-1; D is unresolved. V shed 6 bases and J shed 4 bases, with 7 bases lying between them. This CDR3 spans 12 amino acids. From germline, CDR1 is SGHTA and CDR2 FQGNSA. This CDR3 reads CASSPQYNEQFF. CDR3 nucleotide sequence: TGTGCCAGCAGTCCACAGTACAATGAGCAGTTCTTC.

The V and J genes are TRBV19 and TRBJ1-5; D gene unclear. V was cut by 7 bases and J by 2 bases, with 9 bases left in between. Germline V lookup: CDR1 LNHDA, CDR2 SQIVND (reference sequence). The CDR3 has 13 amino acids. DNA for the CDR3: TGTGCCAGTAACGAGATAGGCAATCAGCCCCAGCATTTT. Translating it yields CASNEIGNQPQHF.

The genes are TRBV19 and TRBJ1-5, with 9 bases lining up with TRBD1. Germline loops: CDR1 LNHDA, CDR2 SQIVND (reference sequence). This CDR3 is built from 16 residues. V gave up 7 bases and J gave up 0 bases; unmatched junction bases: 7. This chain's CDR3 is CASIERDRASNQPQHF. The CDR3 DNA follows: TGTGCCAGTATCGAGAGGGACAGGGCTAGCAATCAGCCCCAGCATTTT.

V is TRBV7-8 and J is TRBJ1-1, with no clear D. Trimming shortened V by 5 bases and J by 5 bases, and 9 bases separated the two germline ends. Germline V gives CDR1 SGHVS, CDR2 FQNEAQ. The CDR3 covers 12 residues. This CDR3 reads CASSKARTEAFF. The CDR3 DNA reads as TGTGCCAGCAGCAAAGCCCGAACTGAAGCTTTCTTT.

The V gene is TRBV12-5, the J gene TRBJ2-3, with TRBD1 matching over 9 bases. Germline V gene sequence: CDR1 LGHNT, CDR2 FRNRAP. This CDR3 has 15 amino acids. V was clipped by 4 bases and J by 3 bases; unmatched bases: 5. As DNA, the CDR3 is TGTGCTAGTGGTTCGGGACAGGGTGTTACAGATACGCAGTATTTT. Translated, it gives CASGSGQGVTDTQYF.

A note on this clone: Other DNA sequences in the same sample also yield this CDR3. This rearrangement joins TRBV5-4 to TRBJ2-3, with D perhaps TRBD2 (5 bases). Trimming took 0 bases from V and 1 from J, leaving 9 bases between them. This CDR3 comprises 15 residues. Germline-derived CDR1 and CDR2 are SGHNT and YYREEE (reference sequence). The DNA for the CDR3 is TGTGCCAGCAGCTTGGGAGGGCCTGGCACAGATACGCAGTATTTT. Its translation is CASSLGGPGTDTQYF.

The V call is TRBV21-1, the J call TRBJ1-4. TRBV21-1 represents a pseudogene. CDR3 length equals 15 residues. The CDR3 spells CASSKVDGGVEKLFF. CDR3 nucleotides: TGTGCCAGCAGCAAAGTTGATGGGGGTGTTGAAAAACTGTTTTTT.

The gene calls are TRBV7-8 and TRBJ2-1; D perhaps matches TRBD2 (7 bases). CDR3 length: 16 amino acids. Germline loops: CDR1 SGHVS, CDR2 FQNEAQ. V lost 1 base and J lost 5, with 15 bases in between. CDR3 sequence (DNA): TGTGCCAGCAGCTTAGGGCTAGCGGCAGGGGACAATGAGCAGTTCTTC. Translating gives CASSLGLAAGDNEQFF. The whole variable domain, remainder taken from reference TRBV7-8 and TRBJ2-1, is GAGVSQSPRYKVAKRGQDVALRCDPISGHVSLFWYQQALGQGPEFLTYFQNEAQLDKSGLPSDRFFAERPEGSVSTLKIQRTQQEDSAVYLCASSLGLAAGDNEQFFGPGTRLTVL.

The V gene is TRBV19, the J gene TRBJ2-5; 12 bases align to TRBD2. Germline values: CDR1 LNHDA, CDR2 SQIVND (reference sequence). V was clipped by 3 bases and J by 5 bases; unmatched bases: 4. The CDR3 is made up of 15 amino acids. CDR3 sequence reads: CASSMTSGREETQYF. The CDR3 nucleotides read TGTGCCAGTAGTATGACTAGCGGGAGAGAGGAGACCCAGTACTTC.

V is TRBV2 and J is TRBJ1-4; D is perhaps TRBD1 (6 bases). The CDR3 length is 14 residues. The V end was cut by 4 bases, the J end by 3 bases, with 9 bases between. CDR1 is SNHLY and CDR2 is FYNNEI in the germline V gene. CDR3 region: CASSVQGSNEKLFF. The CDR3 region has the DNA TGTGCCAGCAGTGTCCAGGGGTCTAATGAAAAACTGTTTTTT.

This chain joins TRBV7-2 and TRBJ1-1, with no clear D. The CDR3 extends over 12 amino acids. The germline CDR1 and CDR2 sequences are SGHTA and FQGNSA. The V gene lost 3 bases and the J gene lost 7 bases, with 9 bases spanning the gap. In DNA form, the CDR3 reads TGTGCCAGCAGCTTGAGGGTGGGTGAAGCTTTCTTT. Translated: CASSLRVGEAFF.

The rearrangement joins TRBV9 to TRBJ2-7, with a weak D call TRBD1 (5 bases). Germline V gives CDR1 SGDLS, CDR2 YYNGEE. V dropped 3 bases and J dropped 6 bases, with 13 bases sitting between them. The CDR3 is made up of 13 amino acids. This chain's CDR3 is CASSATAAGEQYF. CDR3 DNA: TGTGCCAGCAGCGCGACAGCCGCCGGCGAGCAGTACTTC.

Only one count was recorded for this clone. V and J are TRBV4-2 and TRBJ2-7; 11 nucleotides line up with TRBD2. The CDR3 runs to 17 residues. Germline-derived CDR1 and CDR2 are LGHNA and YNFKEQ. Trimming cost V 0 bases and J 3 bases; bases outside gene matches: 7. CDR3 sequence (DNA): TGTGCCAGCAGCCAAGATTTGGGACTAGCGGAGTTCTACGAGCAGTACTTC. Amino acids: CASSQDLGLAEFYEQYF.

The V and J genes are TRBV9 and TRBJ1-1, with TRBD1 matching 9 bases. V trimming: 5 bases; J trimming: 11 bases; junction bases outside the gene matches: 13. Germline CDR1 is SGDLS and CDR2 is YYNGEE. The length of the CDR3 is 14 residues. This CDR3 is CASSASGQGSLAFF. DNA of the CDR3: TGTGCCAGCAGTGCTTCGGGACAGGGCTCGTTGGCTTTCTTT.

The CDR3 nucleotides are TGTGCCAGCACGTCGGGACTAGCGGGAGGGAGGGAGCAGTACTTC. Translating it yields CASTSGLAGGREQYF. V is TRBV11-3 and J is TRBJ2-7, with 16 nucleotides matching TRBD2. The CDR3 is made up of 15 amino acids. Germline CDR1 is SGHNT and CDR2 is YENEEA. J was trimmed by 7 bases and V by 7 bases; bases with no gene match: 7.

The gene calls are TRBV5-1 and TRBJ2-2; 11 bases are shared with TRBD2. CDR1 is SGHRS, CDR2 YFSETQ, per germline. The CDR3 length is 16 residues. J lost 1 base, V lost 3 bases, and 2 bases had no gene match. The CDR3 region has the DNA TGCGCCAGCAGCTCCACTAGCGGGAGGAACACCGGGGAGCTGTTTTTT. It translates to CASSSTSGRNTGELFF.

The rearrangement links TRBV5-6 to TRBJ2-7; perhaps TRBD2 as D (6 bases). Looked up from germline, CDR1 is SGHDT and CDR2 is YYEEEE. The CDR3 has 16 amino acids. Trimming stripped 2 bases from V and 4 bases from J, with 19 bases between. The CDR3 coding sequence is TGTGCCAGCAGCTTCGCGTTACGGGAGAGAAAATACGAGCAGTACTTC. This sequence encodes CASSFALRERKYEQYF.

The chain joins TRBV29-1 to TRBJ2-7, with TRBD1 identical over 8 bases. Germline V gives CDR1 SQVTM, CDR2 ANQGSEA. With V trimmed by 6 bases and J by 5 bases, 18 bases remained unmatched. The CDR3 spans 16 residues. CDR3 sequence (DNA): TGCAGCGTAAAAAAGAACACCGGGACAGGCCGACACGAGCAGTACTTC. Translation: CSVKKNTGTGRHEQYF.

This rearrangement joins TRBV27 to TRBJ1-1; D is unresolved. In germline, CDR1 is MNHEY, CDR2 SMNVEV (reference sequence). The CDR3 covers 13 residues. V dropped 2 bases and J dropped 0 bases, with 4 bases sitting between them. The CDR3 protein is CASSLMMNTEAFF. CDR3 coding DNA: TGTGCCAGCAGTTTAATGATGAACACTGAAGCTTTCTTT.

This rearrangement joins TRBV7-9 to TRBJ2-1; the match to TRBD2 covers 14 bases. Unmatched junction bases numbered 5, after V lost 4 bases and J lost 0 bases. Germline V lookup: CDR1 SEHNR, CDR2 FQNEAQ (reference sequence). The CDR3 is made up of 18 amino acids. The chain's CDR3 is CASSSGTSGRPSYNEQFF. The CDR3 DNA reads TGTGCCAGCAGCTCCGGGACTAGCGGGAGACCCTCCTACAATGAGCAGTTCTTC.

This clone was seen only a few times. This chain joins TRBV7-9 and TRBJ1-2; D possibly corresponds to TRBD1 (6 bases). Germline CDR1 and CDR2: SEHNR and FQNEAQ (reference sequence). Trimming removed 8 bases at V and 2 bases at J, with 15 bases between. The CDR3 loop spans 14 amino acids. CDR3 sequence (DNA): TGTGCCAGCGTAGGCCCCCAGGGGAACTATGGCTACACCTTC. Encoded protein: CASVGPQGNYGYTF.